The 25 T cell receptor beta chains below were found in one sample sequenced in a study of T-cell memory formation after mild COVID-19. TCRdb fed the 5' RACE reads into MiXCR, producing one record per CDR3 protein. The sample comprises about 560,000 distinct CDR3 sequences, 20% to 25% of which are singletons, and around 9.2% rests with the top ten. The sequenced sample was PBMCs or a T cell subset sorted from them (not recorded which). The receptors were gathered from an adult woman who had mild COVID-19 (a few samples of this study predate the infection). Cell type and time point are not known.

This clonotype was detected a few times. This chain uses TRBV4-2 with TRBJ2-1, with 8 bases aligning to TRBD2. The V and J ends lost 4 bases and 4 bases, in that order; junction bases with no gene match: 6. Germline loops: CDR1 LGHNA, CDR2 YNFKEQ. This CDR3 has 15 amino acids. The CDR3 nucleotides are TGTGCCAGCAGCCTTTCCGGGGGGGATTACAATGAGCAGTTCTTC. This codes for CASSLSGGDYNEQFF.

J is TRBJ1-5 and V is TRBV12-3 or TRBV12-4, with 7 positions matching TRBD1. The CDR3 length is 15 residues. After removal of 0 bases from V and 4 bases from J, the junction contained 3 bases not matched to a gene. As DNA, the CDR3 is TGTGCCAGCAGTTTAGCGGGGACAGTTAATCAGCCCCAGCATTTT. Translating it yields CASSLAGTVNQPQHF.

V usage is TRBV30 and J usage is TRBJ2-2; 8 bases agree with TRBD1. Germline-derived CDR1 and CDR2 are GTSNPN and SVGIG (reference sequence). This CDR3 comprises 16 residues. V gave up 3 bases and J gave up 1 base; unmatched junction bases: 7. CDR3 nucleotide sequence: TGTGCCTGGAGCATGGACAGGGTAGGGAACACCGGGGAGCTGTTTTTT. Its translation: CAWSMDRVGNTGELFF.

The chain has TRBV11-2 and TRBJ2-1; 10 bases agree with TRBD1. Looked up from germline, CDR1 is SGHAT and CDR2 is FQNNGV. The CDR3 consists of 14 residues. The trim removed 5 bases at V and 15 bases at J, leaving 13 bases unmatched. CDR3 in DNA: TGTGCCAGCAGCCCGGTGGGAGGGACAGGGGTCGCGTTCTTC. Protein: CASSPVGGTGVAFF.

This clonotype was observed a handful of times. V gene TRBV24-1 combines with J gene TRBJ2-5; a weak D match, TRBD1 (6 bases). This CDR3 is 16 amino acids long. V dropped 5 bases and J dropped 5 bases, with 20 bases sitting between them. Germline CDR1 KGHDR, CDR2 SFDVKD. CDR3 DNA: TGTGCCACCAGTGCTCACAGGGAGACCCTCAAGGAGACCCAGTACTTC. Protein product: CATSAHRETLKETQYF.

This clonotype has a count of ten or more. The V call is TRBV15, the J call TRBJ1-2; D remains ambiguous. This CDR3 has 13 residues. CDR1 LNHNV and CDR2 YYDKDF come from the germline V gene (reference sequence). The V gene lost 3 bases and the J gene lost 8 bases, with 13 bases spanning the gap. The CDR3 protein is CATSSGVLGGYTF. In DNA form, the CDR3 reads TGTGCCACCAGCAGTGGGGTGTTGGGGGGCTACACCTTC.

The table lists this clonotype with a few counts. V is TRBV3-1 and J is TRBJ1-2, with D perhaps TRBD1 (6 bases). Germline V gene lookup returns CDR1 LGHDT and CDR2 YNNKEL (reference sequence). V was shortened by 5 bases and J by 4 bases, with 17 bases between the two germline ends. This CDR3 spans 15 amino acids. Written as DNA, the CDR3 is TGTGCCAGCAGCGACCCCGCACAGGGAAGCTATGGCTACACCTTC. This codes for CASSDPAQGSYGYTF.

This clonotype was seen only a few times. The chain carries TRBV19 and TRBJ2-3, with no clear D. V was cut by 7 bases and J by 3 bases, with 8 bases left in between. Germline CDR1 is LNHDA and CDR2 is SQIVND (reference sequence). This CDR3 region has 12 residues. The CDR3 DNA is TGTGCCAGTATTGGGGTAACAGATACGCAGTATTTT. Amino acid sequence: CASIGVTDTQYF.

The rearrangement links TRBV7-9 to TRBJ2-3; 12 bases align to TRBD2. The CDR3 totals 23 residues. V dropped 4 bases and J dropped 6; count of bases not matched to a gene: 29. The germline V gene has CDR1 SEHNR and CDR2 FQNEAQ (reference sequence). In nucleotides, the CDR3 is TGTGCCAGCAGCTCGAACAATAAGCTAGCGGGGGGGTCTACCCCCGACCGAAGGGATACGCAGTATTTT. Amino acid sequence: CASSSNNKLAGGSTPDRRDTQYF.

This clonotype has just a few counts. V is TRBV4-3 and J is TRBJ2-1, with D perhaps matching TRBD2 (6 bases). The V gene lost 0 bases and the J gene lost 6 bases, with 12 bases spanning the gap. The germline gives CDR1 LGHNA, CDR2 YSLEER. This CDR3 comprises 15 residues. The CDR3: CASSQDRDLTNEQFF. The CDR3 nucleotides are TGCGCCAGCAGCCAAGACCGGGACTTAACCAATGAGCAGTTCTTC.

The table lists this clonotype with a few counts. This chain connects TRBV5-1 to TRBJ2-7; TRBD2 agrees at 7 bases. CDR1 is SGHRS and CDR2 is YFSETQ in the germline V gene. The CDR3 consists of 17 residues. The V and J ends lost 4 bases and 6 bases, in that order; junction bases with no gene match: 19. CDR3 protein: CASSHGLGGSSMREQYF. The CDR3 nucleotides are TGCGCCAGCAGCCATGGACTAGGTGGTAGCAGTATGCGCGAGCAGTACTTC.

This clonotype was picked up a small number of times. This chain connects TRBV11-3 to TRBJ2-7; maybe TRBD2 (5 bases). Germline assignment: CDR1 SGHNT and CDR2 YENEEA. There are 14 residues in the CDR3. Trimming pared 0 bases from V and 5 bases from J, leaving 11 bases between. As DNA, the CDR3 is TGTGCCAGCAGCTTAGAGAGGGTTAGTAACGAGCAGTACTTC. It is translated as CASSLERVSNEQYF.

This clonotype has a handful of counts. In DNA, the CDR3 is TGCAGTGCACTTAGCGGGAGGGCGGACAATGAGCAGTTCTTC. Its protein is CSALSGRADNEQFF. The chain joins TRBV20-1 to TRBJ2-1; 11 bases are shared with TRBD2. The CDR3 consists of 14 residues. Trimming at V came to 6 bases and at J to 5 bases, leaving 6 bases not matched to a gene. Germline lookup yields CDR1 DFQATT and CDR2 SNEGSKA (reference sequence).

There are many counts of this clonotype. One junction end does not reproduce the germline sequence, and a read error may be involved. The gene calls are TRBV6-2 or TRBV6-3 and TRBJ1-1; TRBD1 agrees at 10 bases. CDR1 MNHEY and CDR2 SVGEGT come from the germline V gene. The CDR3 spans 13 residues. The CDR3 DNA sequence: TGTGCCAGCAGTGACCCGGGACAGGGGAAGTGGAACTTT. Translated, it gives CASSDPGQGKWNF.

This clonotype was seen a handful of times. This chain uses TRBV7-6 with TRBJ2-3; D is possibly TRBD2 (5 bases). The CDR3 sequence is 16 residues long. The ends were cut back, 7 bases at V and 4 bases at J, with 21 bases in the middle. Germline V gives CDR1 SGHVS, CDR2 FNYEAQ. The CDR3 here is CASTLLTSGSADTQYF. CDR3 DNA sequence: TGTGCCAGCACCCTACTGACTTCGGGTAGCGCAGATACGCAGTATTTT.

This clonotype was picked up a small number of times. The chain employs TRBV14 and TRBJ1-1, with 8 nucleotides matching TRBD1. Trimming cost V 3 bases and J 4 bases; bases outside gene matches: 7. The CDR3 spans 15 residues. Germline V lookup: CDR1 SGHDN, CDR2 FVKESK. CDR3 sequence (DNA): TGTGCCAGCAGCCAGTATGGACAGGGAGGCACTGAAGCTTTCTTT. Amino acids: CASSQYGQGGTEAFF.

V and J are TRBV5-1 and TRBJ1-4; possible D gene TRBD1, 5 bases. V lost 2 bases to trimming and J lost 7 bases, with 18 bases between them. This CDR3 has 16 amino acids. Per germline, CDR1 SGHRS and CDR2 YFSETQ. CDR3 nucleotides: TGCGCCAGCAGCTTCCAGGGAGAGGGCCCCAGTGAAAAACTGTTTTTT. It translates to CASSFQGEGPSEKLFF.

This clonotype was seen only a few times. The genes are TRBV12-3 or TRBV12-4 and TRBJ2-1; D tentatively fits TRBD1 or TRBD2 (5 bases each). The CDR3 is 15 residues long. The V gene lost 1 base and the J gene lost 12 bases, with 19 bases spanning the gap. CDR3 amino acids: CASSLVRDGVGWQFF. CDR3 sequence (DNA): TGTGCCAGCAGTTTAGTCCGGGACGGGGTTGGGTGGCAGTTCTTC.

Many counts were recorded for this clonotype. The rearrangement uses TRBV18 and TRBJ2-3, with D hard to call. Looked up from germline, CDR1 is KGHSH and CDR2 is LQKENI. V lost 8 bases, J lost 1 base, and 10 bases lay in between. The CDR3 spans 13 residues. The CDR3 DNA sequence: TGTGCCAGCAGTCCCCGGGGCACAGATACGCAGTATTTT. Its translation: CASSPRGTDTQYF.

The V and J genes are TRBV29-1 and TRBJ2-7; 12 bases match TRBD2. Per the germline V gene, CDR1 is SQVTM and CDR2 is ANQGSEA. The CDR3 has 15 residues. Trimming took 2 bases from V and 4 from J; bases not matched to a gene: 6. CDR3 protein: CSVELLAGGQYEQYF. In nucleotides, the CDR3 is TGCAGCGTTGAACTGCTAGCGGGAGGGCAATACGAGCAGTACTTC.

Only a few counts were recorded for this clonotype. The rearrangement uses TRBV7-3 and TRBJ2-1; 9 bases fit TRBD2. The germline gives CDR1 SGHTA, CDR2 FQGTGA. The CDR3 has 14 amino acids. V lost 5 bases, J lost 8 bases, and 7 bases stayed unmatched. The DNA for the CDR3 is TGTGCCAGCAGCCCGACAACTAGCGGGTATGAGCAGTTCTTC. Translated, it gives CASSPTTSGYEQFF.

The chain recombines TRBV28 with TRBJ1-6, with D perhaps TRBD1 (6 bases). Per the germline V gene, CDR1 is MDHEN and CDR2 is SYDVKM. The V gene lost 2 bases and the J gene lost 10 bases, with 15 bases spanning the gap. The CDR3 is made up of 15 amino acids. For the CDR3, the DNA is TGTGCCAGCAGTTTACCTAAACAGGGCCAATCACCCCTCCACTTT. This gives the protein CASSLPKQGQSPLHF.

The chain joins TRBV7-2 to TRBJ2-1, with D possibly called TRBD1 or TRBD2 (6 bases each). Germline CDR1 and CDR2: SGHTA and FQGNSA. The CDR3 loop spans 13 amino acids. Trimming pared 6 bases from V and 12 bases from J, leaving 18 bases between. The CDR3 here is CASSANGGERQFF. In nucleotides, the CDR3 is TGTGCCAGCAGTGCTAACGGGGGCGAGCGGCAGTTCTTC.

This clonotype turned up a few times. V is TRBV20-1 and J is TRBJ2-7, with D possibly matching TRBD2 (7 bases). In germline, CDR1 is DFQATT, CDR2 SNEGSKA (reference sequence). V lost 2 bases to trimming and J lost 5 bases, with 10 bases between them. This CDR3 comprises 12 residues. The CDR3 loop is CSARRGGHEQYF. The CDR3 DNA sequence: TGCAGTGCTAGAAGGGGGGGCCACGAGCAGTACTTC.

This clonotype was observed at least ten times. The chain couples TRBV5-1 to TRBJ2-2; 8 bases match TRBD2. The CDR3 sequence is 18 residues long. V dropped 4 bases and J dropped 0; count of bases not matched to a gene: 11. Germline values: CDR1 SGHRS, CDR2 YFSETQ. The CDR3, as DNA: TGCGCCAGCAGCCCCCGTCTAGCGGGCCTAACGAACACCGGGGAGCTGTTTTTT. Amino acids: CASSPRLAGLTNTGELFF. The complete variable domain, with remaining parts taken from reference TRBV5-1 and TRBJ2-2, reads KAGVTQTPRYLIKTRGQQVTLSCSPISGHRSVSWYQQTPGQGLQFLFEYFSETQRNKGNFPGRFSGRQFSNSRSEMNVSTLELGDSALYLCASSPRLAGLTNTGELFFGEGSRLTVL.